A single TCR beta chain is shown here with its context. This entry belongs to a study of PD-L1 blockade in urothelial cancer. About the research overall: Blood was subjected to analysis at 3 weeks (second dose) and 6 weeks following treatment start.

PCRs were each spiked with synthetic TCR analog templates. TCRdb's copy holds only in-frame clones and misses some; the assay was immunoSEQ multiplex PCR. The top ten hold about 3.6% of the sample, which has 50,000 or so clones, about 80% seen once. CDR1 and CDR2 (germline): MNHEY, SVGAGI. Trimming cost V 5 bases and J 11 bases; bases outside gene matches: 13. The CDR3 loop spans 14 amino acids. This TCR came from a man aged 65-85 years with urothelial cancer. The V gene is TRBV6-5, the J gene TRBJ1-1; TRBD1 matches 8 bases. The sample was PBMCs, taken around atezolizumab (anti-PD-L1) treatment. In nucleotides, the CDR3 is TGTGCCAGCAGTACAGGGGGGTCGATGGTGGTGGCTTTCTTT. Translated: CASSTGGSMVVAFF.